These 25 T cell receptor beta chains were sequenced from one sample in a study of technical replicates of blood from a few donors. Using immunoSEQ multiplex PCR, the repertoire was profiled, and TCRdb retains in-frame clones only, with some absent. This repertoire shows tens of thousands of clones, 80% to 95% found once; its top ten account for over 0.35%. The sequencing input was T cells isolated from PBMCs. These receptors came from a human donor in good health.

V is TRBV20-1 and J is TRBJ2-1; D is unresolved. The germline V gene has CDR1 DFQATT and CDR2 SNEGSKA (reference sequence). This CDR3 spans 11 amino acids. The germline V and J ends were trimmed by 3 bases and 10 bases, with 10 bases remaining between them. CDR3 bases: TGCAGTGCTAGGATTAGCAGAGAGCAGTTCTTC. It translates to CSARISREQFF.

The rearrangement links TRBV4-3 to TRBJ2-1; D call uncertain. The CDR3 consists of 15 residues. The V gene lost 1 base and the J gene lost 0 bases, with 7 bases spanning the gap. Per the germline V gene, CDR1 is LGHNA and CDR2 is YSLEER. The CDR3 DNA reads as TGCGCCAGCAGCCAAGTTTCCAGCTCCTACAATGAGCAGTTCTTC. The encoded protein is CASSQVSSSYNEQFF.

The CDR3 bases are TGTGCCAGCCCGCTAGCGGGAGCCTACGACAATGAGCAGTTCTTC. This translates into CASPLAGAYDNEQFF. J is TRBJ2-1 and V is TRBV7-9, with 10 bases that match TRBD2. CDR3 size: 15 residues. CDR1 and CDR2 from the germline V gene are SEHNR and FQNEAQ (reference sequence). V lost 8 bases to trimming and J lost 5 bases; unmatched junction nucleotides: 9. Supplemented by reference TRBV7-9 and TRBJ2-1, the full variable domain reads DTGVSQNPRHKITKRGQNVTFRCDPISEHNRLYWYRQTLGQGPEFLTYFQNEAQLEKSRLLSDRFSAERPKGSFSTLEIQRTEQGDSAMYLCASPLAGAYDNEQFFGPGTRLTVL.

The CDR3 spells CASSPVPRSGTGNGYTF. The CDR3 DNA reads as TGCGCCAGCAGCCCGGTTCCCCGGAGCGGGACAGGGAACGGCTACACCTTC. The chain employs TRBV5-1 and TRBJ1-2, with 9 bases that match TRBD1. V lost 4 bases to trimming and J lost 8 bases; unmatched junction nucleotides: 18. CDR3 length: 17 residues. Germline assignment: CDR1 SGHRS and CDR2 YFSETQ.

The chain recombines TRBV10-3 with TRBJ2-3, with 10 bases matching TRBD1. The CDR3 spans 15 residues. V trimming: 7 bases; J trimming: 4 bases; junction bases outside the gene matches: 8. Per the germline V gene, CDR1 is ENHRY and CDR2 is SYGVKD. CDR3 sequence reads: CAIKKDRGPADTQYF. CDR3 bases: TGTGCCATCAAGAAAGACAGGGGGCCCGCAGATACGCAGTATTTT.

The chain joins TRBV6-5 to TRBJ2-3, with 14 positions matching TRBD2. The ends lost 10 bases at V and 1 base at J; junction bases unmatched: 4. The CDR3 covers 15 residues. Germline V CDR1 and CDR2: MNHEY, SVGAGI. The DNA for the CDR3 is TGTGCCACCGCGGGACTAGCGGGAGGCACAGATACGCAGTATTTT. As protein: CATAGLAGGTDTQYF.

The rearrangement joins TRBV2 to TRBJ2-6; D is possibly TRBD2 (5 bases). Trimming stripped 4 bases from V and 1 base from J, with 14 bases between. CDR3 length equals 17 residues. CDR1 is SNHLY and CDR2 is FYNNEI in the germline V gene. The CDR3 reads CASSAGGPGSGANVLTF. The CDR3 region has the DNA TGTGCCAGCAGTGCCGGCGGCCCGGGGTCTGGGGCCAACGTCCTGACTTTC.

This clone came up once. This chain uses TRBV14 with TRBJ1-5; 7 nucleotides line up with TRBD1. The CDR3 totals 17 residues. With 3 bases clipped from V and 0 bases from J, the junction kept 8 bases outside the gene matches. CDR1 and CDR2 (germline): SGHDN, FVKESK. The CDR3 here is CASSQCYRGYSNQPQHF. The CDR3 nucleotides are TGTGCCAGCAGCCAGTGTTACAGGGGCTATAGCAATCAGCCCCAGCATTTT.

The chain joins TRBV7-3 to TRBJ1-1, with D hard to call. Germline CDR1 reads SGHTA; CDR2 reads FQGTGA. The CDR3 extends over 16 amino acids. V was shortened by 1 base and J by 1 base, with 13 bases between the two germline ends. CDR3 coding DNA: TGTGCCAGCAGCTTAAACCCAGGACTCCGGAACACTGAAGCTTTCTTT. Translated, it gives CASSLNPGLRNTEAFF.

V and J are TRBV7-9 and TRBJ1-3; D gene uncertain. This CDR3 contains 12 residues. V was shortened by 4 bases and J by 2 bases, with 3 bases between the two germline ends. Germline CDR1 reads SEHNR; CDR2 reads FQNEAQ (reference sequence). The CDR3 loop is CASSSTGNTIYF. The CDR3 coding sequence is TGTGCCAGCAGCTCTACTGGAAACACCATATATTTT. The whole variable domain, remainder taken from reference TRBV7-9 and TRBJ1-3, is DTGVSQNPRHKITKRGQNVTFRCDPISEHNRLYWYRQTLGQGPEFLTYFQNEAQLEKSRLLSDRFSAERPKGSFSTLEIQRTEQGDSAMYLCASSSTGNTIYFGEGSWLTVV.

The chain carries TRBV19 and TRBJ2-7, with D possibly matching TRBD2 (6 bases). The germline gives CDR1 LNHDA, CDR2 SQIVND (reference sequence). CDR3 length: 13 residues. Trimming took off 5 bases at V and 2 bases at J, with 10 bases between the two ends. CDR3 sequence: CASSWGDPYEQYF. DNA of the CDR3: TGTGCCAGTAGTTGGGGGGACCCCTACGAGCAGTACTTC.

The V and J genes are TRBV9 and TRBJ2-1, with 12 nucleotides matching TRBD2. The ends lost 3 bases at V and 5 bases at J; junction bases unmatched: 3. The V gene's germline CDR1 is SGDLS and CDR2 YYNGEE. The CDR3 runs to 15 residues. This CDR3 is CASSEGLAGHNEQFF. In nucleotides, the CDR3 is TGTGCCAGCAGCGAGGGACTAGCGGGTCACAATGAGCAGTTCTTC.

The rearrangement links TRBV27 to TRBJ2-2, with D possibly being TRBD1 (5 bases). Trimming took off 3 bases at V and 5 bases at J, with 10 bases between the two ends. The V gene's germline CDR1 is MNHEY and CDR2 SMNVEV (reference sequence). CDR3 length: 14 residues. The CDR3 DNA reads as TGTGCCAGCAGTTTGTTAGACAGAACCGGGGAGCTGTTTTTT. As protein: CASSLLDRTGELFF.

The chain carries TRBV28 and TRBJ2-7, with TRBD2 matching 9 bases. The germline CDR1 and CDR2 sequences are MDHEN and SYDVKM. V lost 6 bases to trimming and J lost 2 bases; unmatched junction nucleotides: 11. The CDR3 extends over 16 amino acids. The CDR3 loop reads CASRQGAGGYPYEQYF. The CDR3 nucleotides read TGTGCCAGCAGACAAGGAGCGGGAGGTTATCCCTACGAGCAGTACTTC. The full variable domain, with the rest looked up from reference TRBV28 and TRBJ2-7, is DVKVTQSSRYLVKRTGEKVFLECVQDMDHENMFWYRQDPGLGLRLIYFSYDVKMKEKGDIPEGYSVSREKKERFSLILESASTNQTSMYLCASRQGAGGYPYEQYFGPGTRLTVT.

This sequence joins TRBV6-5 and TRBJ2-7; no definite D call. CDR1 and CDR2 from the germline V gene are MNHEY and SVGAGI. This CDR3 comprises 12 residues. V was pared by 0 bases and J by 5 bases, with 5 bases between. The CDR3 DNA sequence: TGTGCCAGCAGTTACTCCTTCGACGAGCAGTACTTC. Its translation: CASSYSFDEQYF.

This chain uses TRBV30 with TRBJ1-2; 9 bases match TRBD1. The germline CDR1 and CDR2 sequences are GTSNPN and SVGIG (reference sequence). V trimming: 5 bases; J trimming: 7 bases; junction bases outside the gene matches: 8. CDR3 length: 13 amino acids. In nucleotides, the CDR3 is TGTGCCTGGGTGACAGGGGGTAGGGGTGGCTACACCTTC. Translation: CAWVTGGRGGYTF.

This clone was counted a few times. V is TRBV19 and J is TRBJ1-5; 7 positions agree with TRBD1. Germline CDR1 LNHDA, CDR2 SQIVND (reference sequence). The trim removed 7 bases at V and 5 bases at J, leaving 14 bases unmatched. The CDR3 sequence is 16 residues long. The CDR3 here is CASTDRGSTGYQPQHF. The DNA for the CDR3 is TGTGCCAGTACCGACCGGGGCTCGACAGGGTATCAGCCCCAGCATTTT.

The count of this clone is one. This rearrangement joins TRBV4-1 to TRBJ2-7, with 8 bases aligning to TRBD2. The germline CDR1 and CDR2 sequences are MGHRA and YSYEKL. This CDR3 region has 18 residues. J lost 4 bases, V lost 1 base, and 15 bases had no gene match. In DNA, the CDR3 is TGCGCCAGCAGCCAAGTTTCCGCTTGGGGCGGGAGGTTTTACGAGCAGTACTTC. Protein: CASSQVSAWGGRFYEQYF.

V gene TRBV9 combines with J gene TRBJ2-1; 14 nucleotides align to TRBD2. Germline V CDR1 and CDR2: SGDLS, YYNGEE. V gave up 1 base and J gave up 9 bases; unmatched junction bases: 6. CDR3 length: 16 amino acids. DNA of the CDR3: TGTGCCAGCAGCGTAACCGGACTAGCGGGAGGTAGTGAGCAGTTCTTC. Its translation: CASSVTGLAGGSEQFF.

This chain links TRBV27 with TRBJ1-2; 7 nucleotides match TRBD1. Germline lookup yields CDR1 MNHEY and CDR2 SMNVEV (reference sequence). This CDR3 has 12 residues. J gave up 6 bases and V 5 bases, and 3 bases lay outside the gene matches. Here the CDR3 reads CASSETGNGYTF. The CDR3 DNA follows: TGTGCCAGCAGTGAGACAGGGAATGGCTACACCTTC.

The V call is TRBV18, the J call TRBJ2-5; TRBD1 aligns across 7 bases. The V and J ends lost 3 bases and 4 bases, in that order; junction bases with no gene match: 5. The CDR3 length is 14 residues. The germline gives CDR1 KGHSH, CDR2 LQKENI. CDR3 sequence reads: CASSPVTGRETQYF. CDR3 coding DNA: TGTGCCAGCTCACCGGTGACAGGGCGAGAGACCCAGTACTTC. The full variable domain, rest sourced from reference TRBV18 and TRBJ2-5, is NAGVMQNPRHLVRRRGQEARLRCSPMKGHSHVYWYRQLPEEGLKFMVYLQKENIIDESGMPKERFSAEFPKEGPSILRIQQVVRGDSAAYFCASSPVTGRETQYFGPGTRLLVL.

The chain recombines TRBV25-1 with TRBJ2-7, with D hard to call. The CDR3 is 11 amino acids. Germline V gene sequence: CDR1 MGHDK, CDR2 SYGVNS. V was cut by 5 bases and J by 0 bases, with 2 bases left in between. Here the CDR3 reads CASSYSYEQYF. CDR3 bases: TGTGCCAGCAGTTACTCCTACGAGCAGTACTTC.

The chain combines TRBV28 with TRBJ2-7, with D unresolved. The CDR3 has 14 amino acids. V was cut by 3 bases and J by 2 bases, with 11 bases left in between. Germline CDR1 MDHEN, CDR2 SYDVKM. CDR3 amino acids: CASSFVAGPYEQYF. The DNA of the CDR3 is TGTGCCAGCAGTTTTGTGGCAGGCCCCTACGAGCAGTACTTC. The entire variable domain, with the rest obtained from reference TRBV28 and TRBJ2-7, is as follows: DVKVTQSSRYLVKRTGEKVFLECVQDMDHENMFWYRQDPGLGLRLIYFSYDVKMKEKGDIPEGYSVSREKKERFSLILESASTNQTSMYLCASSFVAGPYEQYFGPGTRLTVT.

Written as DNA, the CDR3 is TGTGCCAGCAGATTGGAGGGACTAGTCTACGAGCAGTACTTC. It yields the protein CASRLEGLVYEQYF. The V call is TRBV2, the J call TRBJ2-7; 8 positions match TRBD2. This CDR3 has 14 residues. The ends lost 6 bases at V and 3 bases at J; junction bases unmatched: 7. Germline assignment: CDR1 SNHLY and CDR2 FYNNEI.

This sequence joins TRBV10-3 and TRBJ2-1; 10 bases align to TRBD2. Trimming took 7 bases from V and 4 from J; bases not matched to a gene: 7. The CDR3 spans 15 residues. From germline, CDR1 is ENHRY and CDR2 SYGVKD. CDR3 loop: CAITPSGRSYNEQFF. The CDR3 nucleotides read TGTGCCATCACCCCTAGCGGGAGATCGTACAATGAGCAGTTCTTC.